The 26 T cell receptor beta chains reported below all come from one sample, sequenced in a study of post-analysis software for immune sequencing data (dated by TCRdb to the mid-2010s). Beyond this particular receptor, the publication reports: Patients showed significantly higher frequencies than controls for about five TRBV segments, among them TRBV5-6, TRBV5-1 and TRBV20-1.

The library was prepared using PCR. Sequencing took place on an Illumina HiSeq 2500. To reduce PCR and sequencing biases, unique molecular identifiers were incorporated into the TCR beta cDNA libraries. The public reads were quality trimmed at Q25 with fastp and then assembled into clones with MiXCR by TCRdb, keeping productive beta chains. Rows matching on CDR3 protein sequence are summarized as one entry with the most common DNA and genes. For this sample there are some 700,000 distinct CDR3 sequences; roughly three fifths appear just once. 11% of the sample rests with the top ten. No antigen has been assigned to these receptors. Sequencing was performed on blood. The receptors here all came from a girl aged 2 to 10 with multiple sclerosis.

The chain links TRBV29-1 to TRBJ2-1; a weak D match, TRBD2 (5 bases). Germline V lookup: CDR1 SQVTM, CDR2 ANQGSEA. V was clipped by 0 bases and J by 10 bases, with 19 bases between them. The CDR3 runs to 15 residues. The chain's CDR3 is CSVEDESGASYEQFF. Here the CDR3 DNA reads TGCAGCGTTGAAGATGAAAGCGGAGCCTCCTACGAGCAGTTCTTC.

The gene calls are TRBV5-1 and TRBJ1-1, with D perhaps matching TRBD1 (5 bases). The germline V and J ends were trimmed by 4 bases and 3 bases, with 16 bases remaining between them. The germline V gene encodes CDR1 SGHRS and CDR2 YFSETQ. CDR3 length: 15 amino acids. CDR3 nucleotide sequence: TGCGCCAGCAGCCGCTCGGTTGGGGGTGACACTGAAGCTTTCTTT. This encodes CASSRSVGGDTEAFF.

This rearrangement joins TRBV9 to TRBJ2-4; D tentatively reads TRBD1 or TRBD2 (5 bases each). CDR3 size: 13 residues. V lost 0 bases to trimming and J lost 13 bases, with 14 bases between them. CDR1 SGDLS and CDR2 YYNGEE come from the germline V gene. The chain's CDR3 is CASSVEGRTEQYF. In nucleotides, the CDR3 is TGTGCCAGCAGCGTAGAGGGGAGAACGGAGCAGTACTTC.

In its sample, this clonotype was seen a few times. The chain carries TRBV5-1 and TRBJ2-4, with D possibly matching TRBD1 (6 bases). There are 14 residues in the CDR3. V gave up 0 bases and J gave up 6 bases, with 10 bases separating them. The germline CDR1 and CDR2 sequences are SGHRS and YFSETQ. The CDR3 reads CASSLVGGGNIQYF. The CDR3 nucleotides read TGCGCCAGCAGCTTGGTAGGGGGTGGAAACATTCAGTACTTC.

This chain links TRBV6-2 or TRBV6-3 with TRBJ2-3; 7 positions agree with TRBD1. This CDR3 contains 16 residues. V dropped 4 bases and J dropped 4; count of bases not matched to a gene: 11. Germline CDR1 is MNHEY and CDR2 is SVGEGT. CDR3 DNA sequence: TGTGCCAGCAGTTTTGCCCGGGACAGCACTCCAGATACGCAGTATTTT. As protein: CASSFARDSTPDTQYF.

This clonotype was seen a few times. The J gene is TRBJ2-3, the V gene TRBV11-2; 9 bases fit TRBD2. The J segment lost 6 bases and the V segment lost 2 bases, leaving 6 bases of the junction unmatched. This CDR3 region has 15 residues. CDR1 is SGHAT and CDR2 is FQNNGV in the germline V gene. CDR3 sequence: CASSLSPAGGDTQYF. The CDR3 DNA reads as TGTGCCAGCAGCTTATCGCCGGCGGGGGGGGATACGCAGTATTTT.

The rearrangement joins TRBV6-2 or TRBV6-3 to TRBJ2-7; 7 bases align to TRBD2. J gave up 1 base and V 6 bases, and 6 bases lay outside the gene matches. This CDR3 comprises 14 residues. Germline loops: CDR1 MNHEY, CDR2 SVGEGT. DNA for the CDR3: TGTGCCAGCAGAAAGCGGGGACGATCCTACGAGCAGTACTTC. It specifies CASRKRGRSYEQYF.

V usage is TRBV3-1 and J usage is TRBJ1-1; D unresolved. This CDR3 comprises 13 residues. V was shortened by 4 bases and J by 4 bases, with 10 bases between the two germline ends. Germline CDR1 LGHDT, CDR2 YNNKEL (reference sequence). CDR3 protein: CASSLQHGTEAFF. The CDR3 DNA sequence: TGTGCCAGCAGCCTTCAGCACGGCACTGAAGCTTTCTTT.

The J gene is TRBJ2-1, the V gene TRBV5-1; unclear D gene. Germline-derived CDR1 and CDR2 are SGHRS and YFSETQ. The CDR3 sequence is 15 residues long. V was trimmed by 0 bases and J by 5 bases, leaving 12 bases between them. CDR3 in DNA: TGCGCCAGCAGCTTGGAGATCCAGGCCCACAATGAGCAGTTCTTC. This gives the protein CASSLEIQAHNEQFF.

The genes are TRBV7-9 and TRBJ2-3, with TRBD2 matching over 8 bases. Germline CDR1 and CDR2: SEHNR and FQNEAQ (reference sequence). V was clipped by 10 bases and J by 2 bases; unmatched bases: 8. This CDR3 spans 14 amino acids. As DNA, the CDR3 is TGTGCCATGATTCAGCGGGGGCCCACAGATACGCAGTATTTT. It yields the protein CAMIQRGPTDTQYF.

The chain employs TRBV25-1 and TRBJ1-1; TRBD1 matches at 9 bases. After removal of 3 bases from V and 6 bases from J, the junction contained 8 bases not matched to a gene. This CDR3 comprises 15 residues. Germline V lookup: CDR1 MGHDK, CDR2 SYGVNS. CDR3 residues: CASSDSGQGTPEAFF. CDR3 DNA sequence: TGTGCCAGCAGTGATTCCGGACAGGGGACCCCTGAAGCTTTCTTT.

The chain has TRBV7-9 and TRBJ2-3; D gene uncertain. The CDR3 has 14 amino acids. Germline assignment: CDR1 SEHNR and CDR2 FQNEAQ (reference sequence). Trimming stripped 2 bases from V and 5 bases from J, with 11 bases between. The CDR3, as DNA: TGTGCCAGCAGCTTACACTCGTCACAAGATACGCAGTATTTT. This gives the protein CASSLHSSQDTQYF. The whole variable domain, remainder taken from reference TRBV7-9 and TRBJ2-3, is DTGVSQNPRHKITKRGQNVTFRCDPISEHNRLYWYRQTLGQGPEFLTYFQNEAQLEKSRLLSDRFSAERPKGSFSTLEIQRTEQGDSAMYLCASSLHSSQDTQYFGPGTRLTVL.

The chain is built from TRBV6-5 and TRBJ2-3, with 8 bases matching TRBD2. This CDR3 contains 17 residues. Germline V CDR1 and CDR2: MNHEY, SVGAGI. V lost 0 bases and J lost 2; bases outside the gene matches: 7. The CDR3: CASSYSGLAQDTDTQYF. The CDR3 DNA reads TGTGCCAGCAGTTACTCCGGACTAGCTCAGGACACAGATACGCAGTATTTT.

The V gene is TRBV9, the J gene TRBJ2-4; no clear D. CDR3 length: 13 residues. Germline V gives CDR1 SGDLS, CDR2 YYNGEE. V dropped 2 bases and J dropped 4 bases, with 7 bases sitting between them. The CDR3 DNA sequence: TGTGCCAGCAGCGTGGACGGGAAAAACATTCAGTACTTC. Amino acids: CASSVDGKNIQYF.

The chain couples TRBV20-1 to TRBJ2-3; the D gene is possibly TRBD1 (6 bases). CDR1 and CDR2 (germline): DFQATT, SNEGSKA (reference sequence). Deletions cut 4 bases from V and 0 bases from J, with 11 bases between. The CDR3 runs 14 residues. The CDR3 protein is CSATGTTSTDTQYF. The CDR3 region has the DNA TGCAGTGCTACCGGGACAACTAGCACAGATACGCAGTATTTT.

The rearrangement uses TRBV18 and TRBJ2-7; D is undetermined. V dropped 3 bases and J dropped 0 bases, with 21 bases sitting between them. Germline V gene lookup returns CDR1 KGHSH and CDR2 LQKENI. The CDR3 length is 18 residues. The CDR3 sequence is CASSPRPLATTDSYEQYF. Here the CDR3 DNA reads TGTGCCAGCTCACCTAGGCCCCTTGCGACGACCGACTCCTACGAGCAGTACTTC.

This chain joins TRBV5-1 and TRBJ1-5; D is uncertain. The CDR3 runs 15 residues. Trimming cost V 4 bases and J 2 bases, with 13 bases left between them. The V gene's germline CDR1 is SGHRS and CDR2 YFSETQ. The DNA for the CDR3 is TGCGCCAGCAGCCCGGGCCCTAGGGGCAATCAGCCCCAGCATTTT. Translating gives CASSPGPRGNQPQHF.

This clonotype has more than one count but fewer than ten. The genes are TRBV7-9 and TRBJ2-5, with D hard to call. The V end lost 2 bases, the J end lost 11 bases, and 12 bases lay between the germline ends. The germline V gene has CDR1 SEHNR and CDR2 FQNEAQ (reference sequence). CDR3 size: 12 residues. CDR3 coding DNA: TGTGCCAGCAGCTTAAAACTCGCTGAGCAGTACTTC. Translating it yields CASSLKLAEQYF.

This clonotype was recorded many times. The chain couples TRBV6-2 or TRBV6-3 to TRBJ1-1; weak D call: TRBD1 (5 bases). The CDR3 runs 13 residues. Per germline, CDR1 MNHEY and CDR2 SVGEGT. Trimming cost V 2 bases and J 6 bases, with 10 bases left between them. CDR3 sequence: CASSYGAAAEAFF. CDR3 DNA: TGTGCCAGCAGTTACGGGGCAGCGGCTGAAGCTTTCTTT.

The chain couples TRBV29-1 to TRBJ2-3; 8 positions agree with TRBD2. Trimming removed 5 bases from V and 2 bases from J; junction bases left unmatched: 6. Germline lookup yields CDR1 SQVTM and CDR2 ANQGSEA. This CDR3 region has 14 residues. The CDR3 here is CSVSRGGTTDTQYF. DNA for the CDR3: TGCAGCGTTTCTCGCGGGGGGACCACAGATACGCAGTATTTT.

This clonotype was seen a few times. This chain uses TRBV20-1 with TRBJ2-5, with unresolved D. V lost 6 bases to trimming and J lost 5 bases, with 7 bases between them. This CDR3 region has 10 residues. Germline V gene sequence: CDR1 DFQATT, CDR2 SNEGSKA (reference sequence). Written as DNA, the CDR3 is TGCAGTGCCCGGGCGGAGACCCAGTACTTC. As protein: CSARAETQYF.

This clonotype was seen more than once but under ten times. The chain recombines TRBV6-2 or TRBV6-3 with TRBJ2-1; D not certain. Trimming removed 4 bases at V and 7 bases at J, with 26 bases between. Germline values: CDR1 MNHEY, CDR2 SVGEGT. The CDR3 loop spans 18 amino acids. CDR3 protein: CASSSISPLGLRYNEQFF. The CDR3 nucleotides are TGTGCCAGCAGTTCTATATCCCCATTAGGCCTTCGGTATAATGAGCAGTTCTTC.

The chain uses TRBV7-9 and TRBJ2-5, with TRBD2 matching 12 bases. The CDR3 contains 19 residues. Trimming at V came to 5 bases and at J to 2 bases, leaving 15 bases not matched to a gene. CDR1 and CDR2 (germline): SEHNR, FQNEAQ (reference sequence). CDR3 sequence reads: CASSLGLAGGPRAQETQYF. In DNA, the CDR3 is TGTGCCAGCAGCCTAGGTCTAGCGGGAGGGCCAAGGGCTCAAGAGACCCAGTACTTC.

The genes are TRBV3-1 and TRBJ2-1; D gene ambiguous. V lost 4 bases, J lost 1 base, and 8 bases lay in between. This CDR3 contains 14 residues. Germline V lookup: CDR1 LGHDT, CDR2 YNNKEL (reference sequence). The CDR3 region is CASSPTGSYNEQFF. The CDR3 DNA reads as TGTGCCAGCAGCCCCACCGGGTCCTACAATGAGCAGTTCTTC.

The chain carries TRBV24-1 and TRBJ2-1, with 8 bases identical to TRBD2. V lost 5 bases to trimming and J lost 8 bases; unmatched junction nucleotides: 7. Looked up from germline, CDR1 is KGHDR and CDR2 is SFDVKD. There are 14 residues in the CDR3. The CDR3 coding sequence is TGTGCCACCAGTGCGGGAGGGGTTAGCTATGAGCAGTTCTTC. Residues: CATSAGGVSYEQFF.

J is TRBJ1-6 and V is TRBV27; D gene ambiguous. The CDR3 is 12 residues long. V shed 4 bases and J shed 8 bases, with 6 bases lying between them. Germline V gives CDR1 MNHEY, CDR2 SMNVEV (reference sequence). CDR3 in amino acids: CASSYGDSPLHF. The CDR3 nucleotides read TGTGCCAGCAGTTACGGGGATTCACCCCTCCACTTT.